One sample yielded the 7 T cell receptor beta chains listed below, sequenced in a study of blood T cell repertoires in COVID-19. Assay: immunoSEQ multiplex PCR; the TCRdb copy retains only in-frame clones and omits some. The sample has about 81,000 clones, 91% seen once. Sequences were obtained from peripheral blood. These receptors all come from a woman in her 50s in a cohort sampled during active COVID-19.

The chain recombines TRBV11-2 with TRBJ2-3, with 12 bases matching TRBD2. Germline V lookup: CDR1 SGHAT, CDR2 FQNNGV. The junction had 6 bases not matched to a gene; V was cut back by 5 bases and J by 0 bases. The CDR3 totals 17 residues. CDR3 bases: TGTGCCAGCAGCCACGGACTAGCGGGGACCAGCACAGATACGCAGTATTTT. Its protein is CASSHGLAGTSTDTQYF.

The chain employs TRBV5-8 and TRBJ1-2; D is uncertain. From germline, CDR1 is SGHTS and CDR2 YDEGEE. Trimming stripped 1 base from V and 5 bases from J, with 3 bases between. This CDR3 contains 11 residues. The CDR3 DNA sequence: TGTGCCAGCAGCTTGCGGTATGGCTACACCTTC. Amino acid sequence: CASSLRYGYTF.

J is TRBJ1-4 and V is TRBV28; possibly TRBD1 for D (5 bases). V was trimmed by 10 bases and J by 11 bases, leaving 26 bases between them. The germline CDR1 and CDR2 sequences are MDHEN and SYDVKM. CDR3 length: 15 amino acids. The CDR3 reads CANQQAGDPLGKLFF. CDR3 nucleotides: TGTGCCAATCAACAAGCGGGGGATCCCTTAGGGAAACTGTTTTTT.

The chain carries TRBV15 and TRBJ1-1; 11 bases are shared with TRBD1. The CDR3 covers 16 residues. V lost 1 base to trimming and J lost 6 bases; unmatched junction nucleotides: 7. Looked up from germline, CDR1 is LNHNV and CDR2 is YYDKDF (reference sequence). The CDR3 DNA reads as TGTGCCACCAGCAGAGGCCGGGACAGGGGGTATGCTGAAGCTTTCTTT. It encodes CATSRGRDRGYAEAFF. The whole variable domain, filled in from reference TRBV15 and TRBJ1-1, reads DAMVIQNPRYQVTQFGKPVTLSCSQTLNHNVMYWYQQKSSQAPKLLFHYYDKDFNNEADTPDNFQSRRPNTSFCFLDIRSPGLGDTAMYLCATSRGRDRGYAEAFFGQGTRLTVV.

The chain links TRBV3-1 (or the pseudogene TRBV3-2) to TRBJ1-2; no firm D call. V dropped 3 bases and J dropped 7 bases, with 12 bases sitting between them. CDR3 size: 13 residues. Germline V CDR1 and CDR2: LGHDT, YNNKEL (reference sequence). The CDR3 sequence is CASSHLGSPGYTF. CDR3 DNA: TGTGCCAGCAGCCATCTAGGCTCTCCTGGCTACACCTTC.

In DNA form, the CDR3 reads TGCAGCGTTGCAGGACAGGGCTCCGGGGAGCTGTTTTTT. Its translation: CSVAGQGSGELFF. V and J are TRBV29-1 and TRBJ2-2; 8 nucleotides match TRBD1. Germline V gene lookup returns CDR1 SQVTM and CDR2 ANQGSEA. This CDR3 is 13 amino acids long. Germline trimming cut 4 bases from V and 6 bases from J; bases unmatched to any gene: 4.

The chain recombines TRBV28 with TRBJ2-7, with 8 nucleotides matching TRBD1. Germline trimming cut 6 bases from V and 0 bases from J; bases unmatched to any gene: 4. CDR1 MDHEN and CDR2 SYDVKM come from the germline V gene. CDR3 length: 14 amino acids. The CDR3 sequence: CASRPDRGSYEQYF. CDR3 sequence (DNA): TGTGCCAGCAGGCCCGACAGGGGCTCCTACGAGCAGTACTTC. Based on the CDR3 plus reference TRBV28 and TRBJ2-7, the full variable domain is DVKVTQSSRYLVKRTGEKVFLECVQDMDHENMFWYRQDPGLGLRLIYFSYDVKMKEKGDIPEGYSVSREKKERFSLILESASTNQTSMYLCASRPDRGSYEQYFGPGTRLTVT.